A single sample is the source of the 32 T cell receptor beta chains below, sequenced in a study of CD8 T cells in ankylosing spondylitis. These receptors' targets are unknown. TCRdb ran MiXCR on the 5' RACE reads and lists one entry per CDR3 protein. Here the sample spans 200,000 to 250,000 distinct CDR3 sequences, about 7.3% being singletons. Whole-study results and caveats: A TCR beta motif of about 8 highly homologous variants seemed to mark ankylosing spondylitis blood.

The sequencing input was blood, either unsorted or a sorted T cell fraction (not recorded which). All receptors derive from a male donor with ankylosing spondylitis.

This clonotype was seen ten or more times. The chain recombines TRBV7-9 with TRBJ2-1, with TRBD2 identical over 8 bases. The CDR3 consists of 15 residues. CDR1 is SEHNR, CDR2 FQNEAQ, per germline (reference sequence). V lost 0 bases and J lost 8; bases outside the gene matches: 6. CDR3 in DNA: TGTGCCAGCAGCTTAGCTAGCGGGACGAGGTATGAGCAGTTCTTC. Its translation is CASSLASGTRYEQFF.

This clonotype was detected ten times or more. V is TRBV5-1 and J is TRBJ2-3; 9 bases line up with TRBD1. The junction had 10 bases not matched to a gene; V was cut back by 2 bases and J by 12 bases. This CDR3 region has 14 residues. The V gene's germline CDR1 is SGHRS and CDR2 YFSETQ. The CDR3 is CASSFRDRAHDQYF. CDR3 nucleotides: TGCGCCAGCAGCTTCCGGGACAGGGCTCACGATCAGTATTTT.

This clonotype was seen many times. This chain joins TRBV23-1 and TRBJ1-1; possible D gene TRBD1, 5 bases. TRBV23-1 is filed as an ORF, its function uncertain. CDR3 length: 12 amino acids. V gave up 7 bases and J gave up 5 bases, with 11 bases separating them. Here the CDR3 reads CASKGAWTEAFF. The CDR3 bases are TGCGCCAGCAAAGGGGCCTGGACTGAAGCTTTCTTT.

This clonotype was found a few times. This chain uses TRBV29-1 with TRBJ2-7, with 8 bases identical to TRBD1. The CDR3 has 12 residues. CDR1 is SQVTM and CDR2 is ANQGSEA in the germline V gene. The V and J ends lost 4 bases and 5 bases, in that order; junction bases with no gene match: 4. CDR3 bases: TGCAGCGTTGCAGGGGGCTTTCACGAGCAGTACTTC. Its protein product is CSVAGGFHEQYF.

This clonotype showed up many times. The chain couples TRBV6-4 to TRBJ2-3; possibly TRBD2 for D (5 bases). The germline V and J ends were trimmed by 8 bases and 2 bases, with 14 bases remaining between them. The CDR3 loop spans 14 amino acids. The germline V gene encodes CDR1 MRHNA and CDR2 SNTAGT. The CDR3 DNA is TGTGCCAGCGCCACAGACGGGGACACAGATACGCAGTATTTT. This sequence encodes CASATDGDTDTQYF.

The chain uses TRBV27 and TRBJ1-1; TRBD1 matches at 7 bases. CDR1 and CDR2 (germline): MNHEY, SMNVEV (reference sequence). The CDR3 runs 19 residues. Unmatched junction bases numbered 18, after V lost 4 bases and J lost 1 base. This CDR3 reads CASSSHRGITPLRNTEAFF. CDR3 nucleotides: TGTGCCAGCAGTTCCCACAGGGGAATCACCCCCCTAAGGAACACTGAAGCTTTCTTT.

This clonotype was found many times. V usage is TRBV12-3 or TRBV12-4 and J usage is TRBJ2-2; D tentatively fits TRBD1 or TRBD2 (5 bases each). V lost 6 bases and J lost 4, with 9 bases in between. CDR3 length: 13 residues. In DNA, the CDR3 is TGTGCCAGCAGGGGACGGCTCACCGGGGAGCTGTTTTTT. It specifies CASRGRLTGELFF.

This clonotype was picked up many times. The chain has TRBV10-3 and TRBJ1-2; TRBD1 agrees at 8 bases. The V segment lost 4 bases and the J segment 4 bases; nucleotides outside the gene matches: 8. The germline V gene encodes CDR1 ENHRY and CDR2 SYGVKD. The CDR3 loop spans 15 amino acids. CDR3 bases: TGTGCCATCAGTGGAGGCTTTGACAGGGGCTATGGCTACACCTTC. Translation: CAISGGFDRGYGYTF.

Ten or more counts support this clonotype. This rearrangement joins TRBV7-9 to TRBJ2-7, with 8 bases aligning to TRBD1. Germline V gene data show CDR1 as SEHNR and CDR2 as FQNEAQ (reference sequence). The length of the CDR3 is 12 residues. V dropped 6 bases and J dropped 7; count of bases not matched to a gene: 5. The CDR3 region is CASRDRAGEQYF. The DNA of the CDR3 is TGTGCCAGCAGGGACAGGGCTGGAGAGCAGTACTTC.

This clonotype was observed at least ten times. The rearrangement joins TRBV7-9 to TRBJ1-6; D is unclear. The germline CDR1 and CDR2 sequences are SEHNR and FQNEAQ (reference sequence). V lost 4 bases and J 8 bases, leaving 18 bases between the germline ends. The CDR3 is 16 amino acids. The CDR3 reads CASSSVFGPQDSPLHF. Here the CDR3 DNA reads TGTGCCAGCAGCTCCGTGTTTGGACCCCAGGATTCACCCCTCCACTTT. The full variable domain, with the rest looked up from reference TRBV7-9 and TRBJ1-6, is DTGVSQNPRHKITKRGQNVTFRCDPISEHNRLYWYRQTLGQGPEFLTYFQNEAQLEKSRLLSDRFSAERPKGSFSTLEIQRTEQGDSAMYLCASSSVFGPQDSPLHFGNGTRLTVT.

This clonotype has a count of ten or more. The rearrangement uses TRBV14 and TRBJ2-1, with 7 bases matching TRBD2. The CDR3 consists of 15 residues. Unmatched junction bases numbered 4, after V lost 5 bases and J lost 0 bases. In germline, CDR1 is SGHDN, CDR2 FVKESK. CDR3 sequence reads: CASSEGLGSYNEQFF. Here the CDR3 DNA reads TGTGCCAGCAGCGAAGGACTAGGCTCCTACAATGAGCAGTTCTTC.

Ten or more counts support this clonotype. CDR3 in DNA: TGTGCCAGTAGTATGTATGCCAGGAGTCAGCCCCAGCATTTT. Translated: CASSMYARSQPQHF. This rearrangement joins TRBV19 to TRBJ1-5; D remains ambiguous. The V end was cut by 3 bases, the J end by 6 bases, with 12 bases between. The CDR3 spans 14 residues. In germline, CDR1 is LNHDA, CDR2 SQIVND (reference sequence).

Many counts were recorded for this clonotype. This rearrangement joins TRBV7-9 to TRBJ1-1; D gene uncertain. Germline CDR1 SEHNR, CDR2 FQNEAQ (reference sequence). The germline V and J ends were trimmed by 8 bases and 5 bases, with 9 bases remaining between them. This CDR3 contains 11 residues. The CDR3, as DNA: TGTGCCAGCGATGACGGGACTGAAGCTTTCTTT. Translation gives CASDDGTEAFF.

This clonotype occurred many times. The rearrangement joins TRBV29-1 to TRBJ1-3; D remains ambiguous. Between the trimmed V and J ends, which lost 0 bases and 1 base, there was a span of 10 bases. This CDR3 spans 15 amino acids. From germline, CDR1 is SQVTM and CDR2 ANQGSEA. The CDR3 protein is CSVEDGRSSGNTIYF. The CDR3, as DNA: TGCAGCGTTGAAGACGGTCGGAGTTCTGGAAACACCATATATTTT. Full variable domain (rest looked up from reference TRBV29-1 and TRBJ1-3): SAVISQKPSRDICQRGTSLTIQCQVDSQVTMMFWYRQQPGQSLTLIATANQGSEATYESGFVIDKFPISRPNLTFSTLTVSNMSPEDSSIYLCSVEDGRSSGNTIYFGEGSWLTVV.

This clonotype was seen at least ten times. The CDR3 DNA is TGCAGCGTCCTGGCGCGGGGACGGGGCGAAAAACTGTTTTTT. Protein: CSVLARGRGEKLFF. The chain employs TRBV29-1 and TRBJ1-4, with D perhaps matching TRBD1 (5 bases). Per the germline V gene, CDR1 is SQVTM and CDR2 is ANQGSEA. The CDR3 spans 14 residues. Trimming removed 6 bases from V and 8 bases from J, with 19 bases in between. Filled out from reference TRBV29-1 and TRBJ1-4, the complete variable domain reads SAVISQKPSRDICQRGTSLTIQCQVDSQVTMMFWYRQQPGQSLTLIATANQGSEATYESGFVIDKFPISRPNLTFSTLTVSNMSPEDSSIYLCSVLARGRGEKLFFGSGTQLSVL.

This clonotype has only a few counts. The chain carries TRBV7-8 and TRBJ2-4, with TRBD2 identical over 7 bases. V was clipped by 0 bases and J by 5 bases; unmatched bases: 7. This CDR3 has 16 amino acids. CDR1 is SGHVS, CDR2 FQNEAQ, per germline. CDR3 residues: CASSLAGEGSENIQYF. DNA of the CDR3: TGTGCCAGCAGCTTAGCGGGGGAGGGGAGCGAAAACATTCAGTACTTC.

This clonotype appeared many times. The chain is built from TRBV7-2 and TRBJ1-6; 9 bases map to TRBD1. Germline V CDR1 and CDR2: SGHTA, FQGNSA. The CDR3 spans 15 residues. The junction had 8 bases not matched to a gene; V was cut back by 5 bases and J by 9 bases. CDR3 loop: CASSPLGQGSSPLHF. CDR3 coding DNA: TGTGCCAGCAGCCCCCTGGGACAGGGCTCTTCACCCCTCCACTTT. Variable domain in full (rest from reference TRBV7-2 and TRBJ1-6): GAGVSQSPSNKVTEKGKDVELRCDPISGHTALYWYRQSLGQGLEFLIYFQGNSAPDKSGLPSDRFSAERTGGSVSTLTIQRTQQEDSAVYLCASSPLGQGSSPLHFGNGTRLTVT.

The table lists this clonotype with many counts. This chain links TRBV3-1 with TRBJ2-7; 7 bases align to TRBD2. The CDR3 length is 16 residues. Trimming at V came to 7 bases and at J to 2 bases, leaving 14 bases not matched to a gene. Germline V CDR1 and CDR2: LGHDT, YNNKEL (reference sequence). CDR3 sequence: CASKESGTTNTYEQYF. The CDR3 region has the DNA TGTGCCAGCAAAGAATCCGGGACTACTAATACCTACGAGCAGTACTTC.

There are many counts of this clonotype. The genes are TRBV27 and TRBJ2-7, with TRBD2 matching 13 bases. The CDR3 extends over 16 amino acids. The germline V gene encodes CDR1 MNHEY and CDR2 SMNVEV (reference sequence). The V and J ends lost 8 bases and 11 bases, in that order; junction bases with no gene match: 18. The CDR3 sequence: CASGLAGATPHTKEYF. In DNA, the CDR3 is TGTGCCAGCGGACTAGCGGGAGCTACCCCACATACGAAGGAGTACTTC.

This clonotype turned up a few times. The rearrangement joins TRBV28 to TRBJ2-3, with D tentatively TRBD2 (5 bases). The CDR3 runs to 15 residues. The V gene's germline CDR1 is MDHEN and CDR2 SYDVKM. V dropped 5 bases and J dropped 6 bases, with 18 bases sitting between them. Written as DNA, the CDR3 is TGTGCCAGCAGTCTCCGGACTGGTCCCGCGGATACGCAGTATTTT. Translated: CASSLRTGPADTQYF.

This clonotype was found many times. The genes are TRBV5-1 and TRBJ2-7; D might be TRBD2 (5 bases). Per germline, CDR1 SGHRS and CDR2 YFSETQ. Deletions cut 2 bases from V and 3 bases from J, with 12 bases between. The CDR3 covers 14 residues. CDR3 nucleotide sequence: TGCGCCAGCAGCTTCGGGAAAAGGGACTACGAGCAGTACTTC. Translating gives CASSFGKRDYEQYF.

This CDR3 is CSARDGLAADNEQFF. The CDR3 DNA is TGCAGTGCTAGAGATGGACTAGCGGCCGACAATGAGCAGTTCTTC. The chain is built from TRBV20-1 and TRBJ2-1; TRBD2 aligns across 10 bases. Per germline, CDR1 DFQATT and CDR2 SNEGSKA (reference sequence). CDR3 length: 15 residues. Trimming removed 0 bases from V and 5 bases from J; junction bases left unmatched: 4.

This clonotype was counted at least ten times. The rearrangement links TRBV6-5 to TRBJ2-3; 12 nucleotides line up with TRBD2. Germline V CDR1 and CDR2: MNHEY, SVGAGI. This CDR3 contains 16 residues. The J segment lost 4 bases and the V segment lost 4 bases, leaving 6 bases of the junction unmatched. The CDR3: CASSSQLAGGPDTQYF. The CDR3 DNA reads as TGTGCCAGCAGTTCACAACTAGCGGGGGGCCCAGATACGCAGTATTTT.

This rearrangement joins TRBV12-3 or TRBV12-4 to TRBJ2-1; 12 bases line up with TRBD2. The CDR3 runs 16 residues. Trimming cost V 7 bases and J 7 bases; bases outside gene matches: 11. CDR3 in DNA: TGTGCCAGCATCCCGACGACTAGCGGGAGTCTAAATGAGCAGTTCTTC. It yields the protein CASIPTTSGSLNEQFF.

This clonotype was observed at least ten times. V and J are TRBV5-1 and TRBJ2-1, with D perhaps matching TRBD1 (6 bases). CDR1 and CDR2 from the germline V gene are SGHRS and YFSETQ. The V end lost 6 bases, the J end lost 3 bases, and 19 bases lay between the germline ends. CDR3 size: 16 residues. CDR3 loop: CASTVGAVRSYNEQFF. The CDR3 coding sequence is TGCGCCAGCACCGTGGGGGCGGTACGGAGCTACAATGAGCAGTTCTTC. The full variable domain, rest sourced from reference TRBV5-1 and TRBJ2-1, is KAGVTQTPRYLIKTRGQQVTLSCSPISGHRSVSWYQQTPGQGLQFLFEYFSETQRNKGNFPGRFSGRQFSNSRSEMNVSTLELGDSALYLCASTVGAVRSYNEQFFGPGTRLTVL.

This clonotype was detected a few times. The V call is TRBV4-1, the J call TRBJ2-3; TRBD2 agrees at 7 bases. Germline V gene sequence: CDR1 MGHRA, CDR2 YSYEKL. This CDR3 region has 17 residues. V was clipped by 5 bases and J by 4 bases; unmatched bases: 15. CDR3 loop: CASSSGWRRELADTQYF. The CDR3, as DNA: TGCGCCAGCAGCTCCGGGTGGCGGCGGGAGCTTGCAGATACGCAGTATTTT.

Ten or more counts support this clonotype. This chain links TRBV9 with TRBJ1-6; a possible D gene is TRBD1 (5 bases). The V gene lost 0 bases and the J gene lost 8 bases, with 15 bases spanning the gap. The CDR3 has 16 amino acids. CDR1 SGDLS and CDR2 YYNGEE come from the germline V gene. CDR3 nucleotides: TGTGCCAGCAGCGTAGAGGACCCGACAGCTTATTCACCCCTCCACTTT. Amino acid sequence: CASSVEDPTAYSPLHF.

CDR3 sequence reads: CASTPDRGILSYEQYF. The CDR3 coding sequence is TGTGCCAGCACCCCGGACAGGGGCATTCTCTCCTACGAGCAGTACTTC. This rearrangement joins TRBV28 to TRBJ2-7; TRBD1 matches 9 bases. J was trimmed by 0 bases and V by 7 bases; bases with no gene match: 10. Germline V gene sequence: CDR1 MDHEN, CDR2 SYDVKM. The CDR3 extends over 16 amino acids.

V is TRBV27 and J is TRBJ2-1; D is unresolved. The germline CDR1 and CDR2 sequences are MNHEY and SMNVEV (reference sequence). The V end lost 3 bases, the J end lost 0 bases, and 9 bases lay between the germline ends. This CDR3 is built from 15 residues. DNA for the CDR3: TGTGCCAGCAGTTTTCGGGTACGCTCCTACAATGAGCAGTTCTTC. Its protein product is CASSFRVRSYNEQFF.

This clonotype was observed a handful of times. V and J are TRBV6-2 or TRBV6-3 and TRBJ1-5; D is unclear. Per the germline V gene, CDR1 is MNHEY and CDR2 is SVGEGT. The CDR3 extends over 15 amino acids. V was shortened by 0 bases and J by 4 bases, with 10 bases between the two germline ends. The CDR3 is CASSYSRWGNQPQHF. The CDR3, as DNA: TGTGCCAGCAGTTACTCTAGGTGGGGAAATCAGCCCCAGCATTTT.

This clonotype was recorded many times. The chain has TRBV9 and TRBJ1-6; perhaps TRBD1 as D (6 bases). V was clipped by 3 bases and J by 13 bases, with 14 bases between them. Germline V CDR1 and CDR2: SGDLS, YYNGEE. The CDR3 covers 13 residues. The CDR3 loop reads CASSALQGTPLHF. DNA of the CDR3: TGTGCCAGCAGCGCGCTACAGGGTACCCCCCTCCACTTT.

The genes are TRBV7-9 and TRBJ2-7; 8 bases line up with TRBD2. Trimming cost V 5 bases and J 4 bases; bases outside gene matches: 10. This CDR3 contains 15 residues. Germline V gives CDR1 SEHNR, CDR2 FQNEAQ (reference sequence). The DNA for the CDR3 is TGTGCCAGCAGCGTAAATAAGCGGGAGAAATACGAGCAGTACTTC. Protein sequence: CASSVNKREKYEQYF.